The 23 T cell receptor beta chains in this list originate from one sample, sequenced in a study of T cells in Graves' hyperthyroidism and ophthalmopathy. Amplified regions were TCR beta CDR3 sequences from RNA transcripts. The study used the HTBI primer set for a first-round RT-PCR of the TCR CDR3. TCRdb reprocessed the multiplex PCR reads with MiXCR, giving one entry per CDR3 protein. Of about half a million distinct CDR3 sequences in the sample, roughly 20% were seen once. Source material: blood. Receptors were obtained from a young man with Graves' hyperthyroidism.

This clonotype was seen a single time. The J gene is TRBJ2-5, the V gene TRBV7-2; D gene unclear. Germline-derived CDR1 and CDR2 are SGHTA and FQGNSA. Trimming shortened V by 4 bases and J by 4 bases, and 13 bases separated the two germline ends. The CDR3 spans 14 residues. CDR3 bases: TGTGCCAGCAGCTCAATACGGCTAGTAGAGACCCAGTACTTC. This gives the protein CASSSIRLVETQYF.

This clonotype was seen many times. J is TRBJ1-2 and V is TRBV7-9; the D is unclear. The V gene lost 6 bases and the J gene lost 2 bases, with 10 bases spanning the gap. CDR1 and CDR2 from the germline V gene are SEHNR and FQNEAQ (reference sequence). The CDR3 is made up of 13 amino acids. In nucleotides, the CDR3 is TGTGCCAGCAGGGACCTGAGGAACTATGGCTACACCTTC. Amino acid sequence: CASRDLRNYGYTF.

The sample holds a few counts of this clonotype. The gene calls are TRBV4-1 and TRBJ1-2; TRBD1 aligns across 9 bases. The trim removed 2 bases at V and 2 bases at J, leaving 6 bases unmatched. CDR3 length: 16 residues. Germline CDR1 is MGHRA and CDR2 is YSYEKL. The CDR3 loop reads CASSQPTGGRNYGYTF. The CDR3 DNA follows: TGCGCCAGCAGCCAACCGACAGGGGGTAGGAACTATGGCTACACCTTC.

V is TRBV2 and J is TRBJ1-5, with 9 bases matching TRBD1. Germline CDR1 reads SNHLY; CDR2 reads FYNNEI. This CDR3 has 14 residues. Germline trimming cut 6 bases from V and 7 bases from J; bases unmatched to any gene: 7. The DNA of the CDR3 is TGTGCCAGCAGGGTCGACAGGGGGTTCCAGCCCCAGCATTTT. Its translation is CASRVDRGFQPQHF.

The sample holds many counts of this clonotype. This rearrangement joins TRBV12-3 or TRBV12-4 to TRBJ1-1, with D possibly being TRBD1 (6 bases). With 2 bases removed from V and 4 bases from J, the gap between germline ends came to 11 bases. The CDR3 has 14 amino acids. CDR3 sequence reads: CASSLWGGGTEAFF. CDR3 DNA: TGTGCCAGCAGTTTATGGGGAGGGGGCACTGAAGCTTTCTTT.

In its sample, this clonotype was seen many times. J is TRBJ1-2 and V is TRBV28, with unresolved D. In germline, CDR1 is MDHEN, CDR2 SYDVKM. This CDR3 has 12 amino acids. V dropped 3 bases and J dropped 6 bases, with 8 bases sitting between them. The CDR3 sequence: CASSFARDGYTF. The CDR3, as DNA: TGTGCCAGCAGTTTCGCGCGGGATGGCTACACCTTC.

V gene TRBV19 combines with J gene TRBJ1-1; TRBD1 is a possible D gene (6 bases). CDR3 length: 14 residues. Germline CDR1 LNHDA, CDR2 SQIVND (reference sequence). Trimming stripped 5 bases from V and 5 bases from J, with 15 bases between. The CDR3 is CASSPSGAATEAFF. The CDR3 nucleotides are TGTGCCAGTAGTCCATCAGGGGCCGCGACTGAAGCTTTCTTT.

There are a few counts of this clonotype. J is TRBJ1-1 and V is TRBV3-1; weak D call: TRBD1 (5 bases). This CDR3 spans 16 amino acids. Trimming stripped 4 bases from V and 0 bases from J, with 15 bases between. Germline CDR1 and CDR2: LGHDT and YNNKEL (reference sequence). The CDR3 nucleotides read TGTGCCAGCAGCCCGGGACTTACTCACTTGAACACTGAAGCTTTCTTT. Its protein product is CASSPGLTHLNTEAFF.

Ten or more counts support this clonotype. J is TRBJ1-1 and V is TRBV6-5; 12 bases map to TRBD1. The CDR3 is 14 residues long. Trimming removed 6 bases from V and 8 bases from J; junction bases left unmatched: 7. CDR1 and CDR2 from the germline V gene are MNHEY and SVGAGI. CDR3 residues: CASRTGTGGAEAFF. For the CDR3, the DNA is TGTGCCAGCAGAACCGGGACAGGGGGCGCGGAAGCTTTCTTT.

The chain employs TRBV7-2 and TRBJ2-7, with 8 bases aligning to TRBD2. Germline CDR1 is SGHTA and CDR2 is FQGNSA. J gave up 0 bases and V 3 bases, and 4 bases lay outside the gene matches. This CDR3 region has 15 residues. CDR3 loop: CASSFGLAPSYEQYF. The CDR3 coding sequence is TGTGCCAGCAGCTTCGGACTAGCTCCCTCCTACGAGCAGTACTTC. The whole variable domain, remainder taken from reference TRBV7-2 and TRBJ2-7, is GAGVSQSPSNKVTEKGKDVELRCDPISGHTALYWYRQSLGQGLEFLIYFQGNSAPDKSGLPSDRFSAERTGGSVSTLTIQRTQQEDSAVYLCASSFGLAPSYEQYFGPGTRLTVT.

This clonotype was observed many times. J is TRBJ1-1 and V is TRBV6-5; D ambiguous. V gave up 3 bases and J gave up 4 bases, with 12 bases separating them. From germline, CDR1 is MNHEY and CDR2 SVGAGI. The CDR3 has 14 residues. This chain's CDR3 is CASSYSPMSTEAFF. CDR3 sequence (DNA): TGTGCCAGCAGTTATAGTCCGATGAGCACTGAAGCTTTCTTT.

This chain uses TRBV11-2 with TRBJ1-5, with 7 bases that match TRBD1. The V gene end was trimmed by 4 bases and the J gene end by 6 bases; junction bases not matched to a gene: 3. The V gene's germline CDR1 is SGHAT and CDR2 FQNNGV. This CDR3 contains 13 residues. The CDR3 nucleotides read TGTGCCAGCAGCTCCGACAGGGCTCAGCCCCAGCATTTT. Amino acid sequence: CASSSDRAQPQHF.

This clonotype was recorded a few times. This chain uses TRBV30 with TRBJ2-1; 9 positions match TRBD1. Trimming cost V 0 bases and J 14 bases; bases outside gene matches: 11. Germline-derived CDR1 and CDR2 are GTSNPN and SVGIG (reference sequence). The CDR3 contains 14 residues. The CDR3 is CAWSVPAGQGPEFF. DNA of the CDR3: TGTGCCTGGAGTGTACCCGCGGGACAGGGACCTGAGTTCTTC.

This clonotype was seen many times. This chain links TRBV11-2 with TRBJ1-3; D unresolved. Trimming removed 1 base at V and 0 bases at J, with 10 bases between. This CDR3 is built from 16 residues. Germline loops: CDR1 SGHAT, CDR2 FQNNGV. This chain's CDR3 is CASSLGGSYSGNTIYF. The CDR3 nucleotides are TGTGCCAGCAGCTTAGGCGGCAGTTACTCTGGAAACACCATATATTTT.

The V gene is TRBV18, the J gene TRBJ1-1; D is perhaps TRBD1 (5 bases). Germline V gene data show CDR1 as KGHSH and CDR2 as LQKENI. CDR3 length equals 16 residues. Deletions cut 0 bases from V and 1 base from J, with 12 bases between. CDR3 in amino acids: CASSPPGRGENTEAFF. The CDR3 bases are TGTGCCAGCTCACCACCGGGACGCGGGGAGAACACTGAAGCTTTCTTT. The full variable domain, rest sourced from reference TRBV18 and TRBJ1-1, is NAGVMQNPRHLVRRRGQEARLRCSPMKGHSHVYWYRQLPEEGLKFMVYLQKENIIDESGMPKERFSAEFPKEGPSILRIQQVVRGDSAAYFCASSPPGRGENTEAFFGQGTRLTVV.

This clonotype was seen many times. The gene calls are TRBV20-1 and TRBJ2-5; perhaps TRBD2 as D (5 bases). CDR3 size: 14 residues. In germline, CDR1 is DFQATT, CDR2 SNEGSKA (reference sequence). Trimming took 4 bases from V and 2 from J, leaving 14 bases between them. CDR3 in amino acids: CSATKKDFQETQYF. In nucleotides, the CDR3 is TGCAGTGCTACGAAAAAGGACTTTCAAGAGACCCAGTACTTC.

This clonotype has a count of ten or more. The chain is built from TRBV28 and TRBJ1-5; 8 nucleotides match TRBD1. CDR1 is MDHEN and CDR2 is SYDVKM in the germline V gene. V lost 5 bases to trimming and J lost 7 bases; unmatched junction nucleotides: 7. The CDR3 has 14 residues. The CDR3 reads CASSPLPGGQPQHF. The CDR3 nucleotides read TGTGCCAGCAGTCCCCTCCCAGGGGGCCAGCCCCAGCATTTT.

This clonotype was found many times. This chain uses TRBV30 with TRBJ2-7; D perhaps matches TRBD2 (5 bases). V shed 0 bases and J shed 4 bases, with 10 bases lying between them. Germline CDR1 reads GTSNPN; CDR2 reads SVGIG (reference sequence). The CDR3 runs to 13 residues. The CDR3, as DNA: TGTGCCTGGAGTGTCGGAGCGGCTTACGAGCAGTACTTC. Residues: CAWSVGAAYEQYF.

CDR3 protein: CSARPPGGRGTGELFF. CDR3 DNA sequence: TGCAGTGCTAGACCACCCGGGGGCCGGGGCACCGGGGAGCTGTTTTTT. The chain carries TRBV20-1 and TRBJ2-2; TRBD1 or TRBD2 may be the D gene (6 bases each). Germline CDR1 and CDR2: DFQATT and SNEGSKA (reference sequence). Trimming took 2 bases from V and 4 from J, leaving 17 bases between them. The CDR3 extends over 16 amino acids.

The chain carries TRBV28 and TRBJ2-7; TRBD2 aligns across 11 bases. The germline gives CDR1 MDHEN, CDR2 SYDVKM. Trimming cost V 5 bases and J 6 bases; bases outside gene matches: 12. The CDR3 has 16 amino acids. Written as DNA, the CDR3 is TGTGCCAGCAGTCCCCTAGGACTAGCGGGTCAATTCGAGCAGTACTTC. Translating gives CASSPLGLAGQFEQYF.

This clonotype occurred many times. The chain employs TRBV19 and TRBJ2-2, with D perhaps TRBD1 or TRBD2 (5 bases each). CDR1 is LNHDA and CDR2 is SQIVND in the germline V gene (reference sequence). This CDR3 region has 16 residues. V was cut by 7 bases and J by 3 bases, with 18 bases left in between. This CDR3 reads CASTKLTGTHTGELFF. CDR3 bases: TGTGCCAGTACGAAGCTGACCGGGACCCACACCGGGGAGCTGTTTTTT.

A few counts support this clonotype. J is TRBJ2-7 and V is TRBV6-5, with TRBD2 matching 9 bases. This CDR3 region has 15 residues. V was pared by 1 base and J by 4 bases, with 5 bases of the junction left unmatched. The germline V gene encodes CDR1 MNHEY and CDR2 SVGAGI. The CDR3 sequence is CASSYFAGGPYEQYF. The CDR3 DNA is TGTGCCAGCAGTTACTTTGCGGGGGGGCCATACGAGCAGTACTTC.

This clonotype has at least ten counts. The rearrangement uses TRBV9 and TRBJ1-1, with 9 bases lining up with TRBD1. Germline CDR1 and CDR2: SGDLS and YYNGEE. This CDR3 has 14 amino acids. The ends lost 4 bases at V and 7 bases at J; junction bases unmatched: 8. The CDR3 loop is CASSSGQGWDEAFF. As DNA, the CDR3 is TGTGCCAGCAGCTCAGGACAGGGGTGGGATGAAGCTTTCTTT.